This T cell receptor beta chain comes out of a study of human thymus T cells. Trimming shortened V by 4 bases and J by 5 bases, and 18 bases separated the two germline ends. Germline assignment: CDR1 SGHDT and CDR2 YYEEEE. This CDR3 has 15 amino acids. This clone was recorded once. From resections taken during corrective heart surgery, the thymus tissue was obtained. Method: immunoSEQ multiplex PCR; TCRdb's copy keeps in-frame clones and lacks some. The sample lists about 78,000 clones, around 96% seen once, with 0.031% in the top ten. This receptor was obtained from a boy younger than two with a congenital heart defect but otherwise immunologically healthy. Input material: thymus tissue. V gene TRBV5-6 combines with J gene TRBJ2-5; maybe TRBD2 (5 bases). Here the CDR3 reads CASSPGILIAETQYF. CDR3 DNA sequence: TGTGCCAGCAGCCCCGGGATCCTCATCGCGGAGACCCAGTACTTC.